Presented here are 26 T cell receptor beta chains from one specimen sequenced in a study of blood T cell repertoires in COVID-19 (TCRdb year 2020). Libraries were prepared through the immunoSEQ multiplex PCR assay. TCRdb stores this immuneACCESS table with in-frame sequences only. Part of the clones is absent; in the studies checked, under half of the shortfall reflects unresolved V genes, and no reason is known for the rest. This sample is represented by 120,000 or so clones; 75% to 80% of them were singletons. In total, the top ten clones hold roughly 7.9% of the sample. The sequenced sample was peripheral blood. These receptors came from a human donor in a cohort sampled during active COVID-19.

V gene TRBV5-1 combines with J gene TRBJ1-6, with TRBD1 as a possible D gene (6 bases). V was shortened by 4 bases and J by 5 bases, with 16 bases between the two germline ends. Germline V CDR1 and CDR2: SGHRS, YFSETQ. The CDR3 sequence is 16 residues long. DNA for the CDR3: TGCGCCAGCAGCCCCGCCGTACAGGGAAATAATTCACCCCTCCACTTT. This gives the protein CASSPAVQGNNSPLHF.

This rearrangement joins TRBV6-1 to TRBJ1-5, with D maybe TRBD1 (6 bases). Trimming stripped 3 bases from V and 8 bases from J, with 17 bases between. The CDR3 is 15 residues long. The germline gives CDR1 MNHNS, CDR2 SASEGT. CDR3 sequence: CASSDQGLRIKPQHF. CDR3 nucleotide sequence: TGTGCCAGCAGTGACCAGGGGCTAAGGATCAAGCCCCAGCATTTT.

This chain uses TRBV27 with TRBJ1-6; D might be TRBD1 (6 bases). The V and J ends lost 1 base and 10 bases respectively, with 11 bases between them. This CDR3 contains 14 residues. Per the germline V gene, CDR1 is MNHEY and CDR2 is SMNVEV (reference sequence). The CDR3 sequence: CASSLLQGNSPLHF. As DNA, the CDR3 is TGTGCCAGCAGTTTATTACAGGGAAACTCACCCCTCCACTTT.

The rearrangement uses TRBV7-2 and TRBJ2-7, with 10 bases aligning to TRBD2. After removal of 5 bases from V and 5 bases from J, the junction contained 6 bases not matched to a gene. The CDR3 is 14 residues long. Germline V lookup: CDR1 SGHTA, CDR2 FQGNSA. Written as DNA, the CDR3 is TGTGCCAGCAGCCAGACTAGCGGGCCCGACGAGCAGTACTTC. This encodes CASSQTSGPDEQYF.

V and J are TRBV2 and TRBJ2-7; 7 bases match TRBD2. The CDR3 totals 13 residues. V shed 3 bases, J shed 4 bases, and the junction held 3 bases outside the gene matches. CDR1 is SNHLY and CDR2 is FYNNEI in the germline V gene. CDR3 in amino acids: CASSDREGYEQYF. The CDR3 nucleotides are TGTGCCAGCAGTGATAGGGAGGGGTACGAGCAGTACTTC.

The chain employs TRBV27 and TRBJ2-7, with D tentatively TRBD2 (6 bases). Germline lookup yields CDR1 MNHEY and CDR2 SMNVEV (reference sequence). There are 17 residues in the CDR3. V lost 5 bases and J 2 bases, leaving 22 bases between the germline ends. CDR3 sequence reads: CASSLTEGGAVAYEQYF. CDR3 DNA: TGTGCCAGCAGTCTAACGGAAGGAGGGGCCGTGGCCTACGAGCAGTACTTC.

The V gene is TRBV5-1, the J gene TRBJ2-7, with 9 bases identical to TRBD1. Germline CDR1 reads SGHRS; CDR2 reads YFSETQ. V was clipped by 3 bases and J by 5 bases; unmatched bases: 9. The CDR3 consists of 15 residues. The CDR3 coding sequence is TGCGCCAGCAGCTCATCCGGGACAGGGAGGCACGAGCAGTACTTC. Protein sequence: CASSSSGTGRHEQYF.

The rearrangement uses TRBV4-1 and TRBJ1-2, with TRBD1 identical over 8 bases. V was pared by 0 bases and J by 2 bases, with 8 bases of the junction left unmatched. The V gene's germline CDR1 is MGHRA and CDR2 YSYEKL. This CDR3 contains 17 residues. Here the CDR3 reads CASSQDRGQGGNYGYTF. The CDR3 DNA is TGCGCCAGCAGCCAAGATCGAGGACAGGGTGGAAACTATGGCTACACCTTC.

CDR3 nucleotides: TGTGCCAGCAGCCAACTCTCTGGGGCCAACGTCCTGACTTTC. Translated: CASSQLSGANVLTF. The chain employs TRBV4-2 and TRBJ2-6; D is unclear. The V gene's germline CDR1 is LGHNA and CDR2 YNFKEQ. Trimming removed 2 bases from V and 0 bases from J, with 2 bases in between. The CDR3 has 14 amino acids.

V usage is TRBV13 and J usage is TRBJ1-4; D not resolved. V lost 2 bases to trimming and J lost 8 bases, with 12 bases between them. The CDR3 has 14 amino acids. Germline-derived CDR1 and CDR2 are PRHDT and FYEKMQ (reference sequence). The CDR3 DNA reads TGTGCCAGCAGCTTAAGAGGGCTAGAGGAAAAACTGTTTTTT. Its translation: CASSLRGLEEKLFF. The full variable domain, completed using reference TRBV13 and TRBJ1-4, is AAGVIQSPRHLIKEKRETATLKCYPIPRHDTVYWYQQGPGQDPQFLISFYEKMQSDKGSIPDRFSAQQFSDYHSELNMSSLELGDSALYFCASSLRGLEEKLFFGSGTQLSVL.

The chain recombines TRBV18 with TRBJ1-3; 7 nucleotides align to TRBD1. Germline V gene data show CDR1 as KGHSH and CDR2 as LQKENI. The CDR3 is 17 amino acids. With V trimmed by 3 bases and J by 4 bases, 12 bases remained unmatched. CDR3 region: CASSPQLPQGRGNTIYF. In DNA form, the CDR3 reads TGTGCCAGCTCACCCCAGCTCCCACAGGGGCGAGGAAACACCATATATTTT.

As DNA, the CDR3 is TGTGCCAGCAGTGGACAGGGGATGCCTAATGAAAAACTGTTTTTT. The encoded protein is CASSGQGMPNEKLFF. The V and J genes are TRBV25-1 and TRBJ1-4; 8 bases match TRBD1. The V gene end was trimmed by 4 bases and the J gene end by 3 bases; junction bases not matched to a gene: 4. CDR1 MGHDK and CDR2 SYGVNS come from the germline V gene. This CDR3 has 15 amino acids.

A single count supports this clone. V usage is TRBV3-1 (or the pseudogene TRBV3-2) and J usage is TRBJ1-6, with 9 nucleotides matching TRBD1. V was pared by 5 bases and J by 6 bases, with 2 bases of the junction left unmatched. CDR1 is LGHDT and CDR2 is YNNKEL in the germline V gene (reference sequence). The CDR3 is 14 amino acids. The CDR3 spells CASSGTGRNSPLHF. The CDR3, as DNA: TGTGCCAGCAGCGGGACAGGGCGTAATTCACCCCTCCACTTT.

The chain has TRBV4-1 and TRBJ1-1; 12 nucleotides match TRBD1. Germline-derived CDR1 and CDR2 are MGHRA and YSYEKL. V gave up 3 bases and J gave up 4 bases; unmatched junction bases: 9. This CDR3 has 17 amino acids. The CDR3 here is CASSHSGTGGFITEAFF. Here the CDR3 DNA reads TGCGCCAGCAGCCACTCCGGGACAGGGGGCTTTATCACTGAAGCTTTCTTT.

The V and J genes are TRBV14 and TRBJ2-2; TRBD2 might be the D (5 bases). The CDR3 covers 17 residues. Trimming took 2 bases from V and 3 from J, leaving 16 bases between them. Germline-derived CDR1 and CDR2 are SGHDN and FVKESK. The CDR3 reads CASSQSGLASYTGELFF. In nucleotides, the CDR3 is TGTGCCAGCAGCCAAAGTGGGCTAGCTTCGTACACCGGGGAGCTGTTTTTT.

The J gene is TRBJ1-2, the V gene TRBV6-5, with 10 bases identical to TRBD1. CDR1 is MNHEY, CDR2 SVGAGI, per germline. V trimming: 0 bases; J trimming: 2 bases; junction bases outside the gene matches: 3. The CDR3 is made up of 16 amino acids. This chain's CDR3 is CASSYSRDRGNYGYTF. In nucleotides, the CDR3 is TGTGCCAGCAGTTACTCCCGGGACAGGGGAAACTATGGCTACACCTTC.

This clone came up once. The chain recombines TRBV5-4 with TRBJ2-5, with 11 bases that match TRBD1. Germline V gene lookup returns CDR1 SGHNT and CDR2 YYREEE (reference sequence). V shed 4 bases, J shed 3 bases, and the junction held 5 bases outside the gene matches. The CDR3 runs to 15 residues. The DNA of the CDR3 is TGTGCCAGCAGCAGGACAGGGGGCGGCGAAGAGACCCAGTACTTC. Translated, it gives CASSRTGGGEETQYF.

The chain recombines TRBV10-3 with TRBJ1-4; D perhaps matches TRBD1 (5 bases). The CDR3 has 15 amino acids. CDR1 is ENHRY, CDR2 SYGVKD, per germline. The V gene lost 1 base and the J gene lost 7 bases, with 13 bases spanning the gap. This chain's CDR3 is CAISELAGGGEKLFF. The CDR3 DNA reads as TGTGCCATCAGTGAGTTGGCTGGGGGAGGTGAAAAACTGTTTTTT.

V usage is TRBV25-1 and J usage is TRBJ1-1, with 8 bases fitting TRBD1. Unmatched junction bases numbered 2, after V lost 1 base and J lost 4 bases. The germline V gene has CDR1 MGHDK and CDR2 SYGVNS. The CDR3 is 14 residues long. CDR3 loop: CASSESTGGTEAFF. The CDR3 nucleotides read TGTGCCAGCAGTGAATCAACAGGGGGCACTGAAGCTTTCTTT.

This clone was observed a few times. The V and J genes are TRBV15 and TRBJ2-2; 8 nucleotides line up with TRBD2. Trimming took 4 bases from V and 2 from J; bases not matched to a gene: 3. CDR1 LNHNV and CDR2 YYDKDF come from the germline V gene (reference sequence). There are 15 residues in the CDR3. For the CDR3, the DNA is TGTGCCACCAGCACAACTAGCGGCAACACCGGGGAGCTGTTTTTT. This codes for CATSTTSGNTGELFF.

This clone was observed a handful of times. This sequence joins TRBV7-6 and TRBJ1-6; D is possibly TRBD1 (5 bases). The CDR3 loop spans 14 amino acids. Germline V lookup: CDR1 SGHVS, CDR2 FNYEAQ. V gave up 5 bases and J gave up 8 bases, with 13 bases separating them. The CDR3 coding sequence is TGTGCCAGCAGCGAGACAGCCATCGATTCACCCCTCCACTTT. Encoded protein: CASSETAIDSPLHF.

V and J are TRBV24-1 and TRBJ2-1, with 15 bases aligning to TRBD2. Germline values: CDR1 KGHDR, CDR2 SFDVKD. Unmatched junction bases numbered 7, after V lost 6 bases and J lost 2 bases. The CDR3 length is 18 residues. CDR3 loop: CATSPGTSGRSPYNEQFF. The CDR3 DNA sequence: TGTGCCACCAGTCCCGGGACTAGCGGGAGGTCACCCTACAATGAGCAGTTCTTC.

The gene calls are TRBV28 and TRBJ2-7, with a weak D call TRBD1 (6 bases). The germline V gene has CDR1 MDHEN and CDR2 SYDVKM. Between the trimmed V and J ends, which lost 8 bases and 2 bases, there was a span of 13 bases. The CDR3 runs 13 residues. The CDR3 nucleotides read TGTGCCAGCCAGGGGAAGGAGGCCTACGAGCAGTACTTC. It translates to CASQGKEAYEQYF.

The CDR3 coding sequence is TGTGCCAGTAAATGGAGGGGGGGCGTCAATCAGCCCCAGCATTTT. It encodes CASKWRGGVNQPQHF. The chain joins TRBV19 to TRBJ1-5; D is perhaps TRBD1 (6 bases). V gave up 7 bases and J gave up 3 bases, with 16 bases separating them. The CDR3 is 15 amino acids. The germline V gene has CDR1 LNHDA and CDR2 SQIVND (reference sequence).

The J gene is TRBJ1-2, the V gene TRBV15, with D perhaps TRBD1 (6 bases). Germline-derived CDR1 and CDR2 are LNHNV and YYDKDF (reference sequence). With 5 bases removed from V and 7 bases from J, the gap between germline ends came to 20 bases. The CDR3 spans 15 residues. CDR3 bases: TGTGCCACCAGCCCTCCGAAGGGGGGGCGCGGTGGCTACACCTTC. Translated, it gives CATSPPKGGRGGYTF.

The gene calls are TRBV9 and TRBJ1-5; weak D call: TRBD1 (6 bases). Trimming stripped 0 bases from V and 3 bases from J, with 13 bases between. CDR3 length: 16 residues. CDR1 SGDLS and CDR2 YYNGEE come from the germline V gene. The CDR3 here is CASSVGWGRDNQPQHF. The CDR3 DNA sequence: TGTGCCAGCAGCGTAGGATGGGGGCGAGACAATCAGCCCCAGCATTTT.